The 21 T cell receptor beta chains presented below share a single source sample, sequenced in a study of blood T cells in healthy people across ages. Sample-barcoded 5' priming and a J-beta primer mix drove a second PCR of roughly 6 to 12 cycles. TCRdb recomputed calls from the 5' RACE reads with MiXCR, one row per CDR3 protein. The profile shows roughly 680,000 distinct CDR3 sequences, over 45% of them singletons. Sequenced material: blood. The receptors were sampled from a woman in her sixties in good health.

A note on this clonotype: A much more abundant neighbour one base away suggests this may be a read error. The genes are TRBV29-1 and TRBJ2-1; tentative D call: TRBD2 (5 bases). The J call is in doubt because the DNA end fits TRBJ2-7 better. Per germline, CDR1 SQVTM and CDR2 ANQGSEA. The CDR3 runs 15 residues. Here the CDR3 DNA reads TGCAGCGTTGAAGGGGTGGGGAGCTCCTACAATGAGCAGTACTTC. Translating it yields CSVEGVGSSYNEQYF.

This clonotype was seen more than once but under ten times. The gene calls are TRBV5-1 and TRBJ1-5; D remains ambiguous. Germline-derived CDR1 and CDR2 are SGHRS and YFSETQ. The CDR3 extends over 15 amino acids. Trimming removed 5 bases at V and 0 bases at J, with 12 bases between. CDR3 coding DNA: TGCGCCAGCAGTCAGGACGGTCATAGCAATCAGCCCCAGCATTTT. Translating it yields CASSQDGHSNQPQHF.

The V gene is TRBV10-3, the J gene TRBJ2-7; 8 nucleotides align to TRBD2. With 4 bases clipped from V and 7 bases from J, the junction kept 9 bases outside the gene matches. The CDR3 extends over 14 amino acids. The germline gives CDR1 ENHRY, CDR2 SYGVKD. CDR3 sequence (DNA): TGTGCCATCAGTGCACCGGGAGGGGAAGATGAGCAGTACTTC. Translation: CAISAPGGEDEQYF.

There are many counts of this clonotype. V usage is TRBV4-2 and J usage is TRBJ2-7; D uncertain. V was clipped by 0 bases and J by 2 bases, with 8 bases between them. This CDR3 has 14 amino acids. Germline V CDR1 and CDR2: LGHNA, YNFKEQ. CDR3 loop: CASSQDWGPYEQYF. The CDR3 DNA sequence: TGTGCCAGCAGCCAAGACTGGGGTCCCTACGAGCAGTACTTC.

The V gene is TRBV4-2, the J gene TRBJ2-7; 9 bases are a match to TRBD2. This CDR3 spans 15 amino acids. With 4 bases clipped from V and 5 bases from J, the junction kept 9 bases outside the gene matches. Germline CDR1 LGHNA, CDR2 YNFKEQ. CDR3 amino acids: CASSPRTSAYHEQYF. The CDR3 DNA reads TGTGCCAGCAGCCCCCGGACTAGCGCGTACCACGAGCAGTACTTC.

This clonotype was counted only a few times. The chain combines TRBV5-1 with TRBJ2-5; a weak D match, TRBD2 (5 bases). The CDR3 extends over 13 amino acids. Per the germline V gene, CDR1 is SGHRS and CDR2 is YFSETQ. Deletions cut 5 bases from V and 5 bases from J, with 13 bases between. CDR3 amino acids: CASRSEGAETQYF. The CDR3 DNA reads TGCGCCAGCAGATCTGAGGGCGCGGAGACCCAGTACTTC.

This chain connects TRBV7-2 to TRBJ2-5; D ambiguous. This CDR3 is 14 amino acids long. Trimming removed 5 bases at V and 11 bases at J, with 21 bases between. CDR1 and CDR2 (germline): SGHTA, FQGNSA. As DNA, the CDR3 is TGTGCCAGCAGCCAACCCCGTACAGCCAATGAGCAGTACTTC. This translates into CASSQPRTANEQYF.

Written as DNA, the CDR3 is TGTGCCATCAGTGTAAAAGGGGGCAGCCAAGAGACCCAGTACTTC. This encodes CAISVKGGSQETQYF. The chain is built from TRBV10-3 and TRBJ2-5; 7 bases align to TRBD1. The V and J ends lost 4 bases and 1 base, in that order; junction bases with no gene match: 6. The V gene's germline CDR1 is ENHRY and CDR2 SYGVKD. The CDR3 covers 15 residues.

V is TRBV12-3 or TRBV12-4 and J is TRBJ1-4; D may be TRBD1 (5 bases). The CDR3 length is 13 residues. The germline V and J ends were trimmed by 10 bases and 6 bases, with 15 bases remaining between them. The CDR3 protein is CANYGGEHEKLFF. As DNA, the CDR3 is TGTGCCAACTACGGAGGGGAGCATGAAAAACTGTTTTTT.

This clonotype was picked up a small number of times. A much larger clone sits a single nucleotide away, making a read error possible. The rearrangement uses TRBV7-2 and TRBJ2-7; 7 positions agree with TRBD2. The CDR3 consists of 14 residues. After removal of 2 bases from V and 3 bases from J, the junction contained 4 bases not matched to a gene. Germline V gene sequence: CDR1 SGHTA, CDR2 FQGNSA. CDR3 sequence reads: CASSLRREIYEQYF. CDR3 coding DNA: TGTGCCAGCAGCTTACGGCGGGAGATCTACGAGCAGTACTTC.

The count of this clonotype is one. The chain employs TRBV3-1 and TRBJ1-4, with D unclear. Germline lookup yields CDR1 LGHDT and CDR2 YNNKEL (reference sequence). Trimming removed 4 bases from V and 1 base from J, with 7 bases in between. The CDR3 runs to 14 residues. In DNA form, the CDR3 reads TGTGCCAGCAGCCCGTGGGGAACTAATGAAAAACTGTTTTTT. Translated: CASSPWGTNEKLFF.

This CDR3 is CASSSDRGDTQYF. The DNA for the CDR3 is TGCGCCAGCAGTTCAGACAGGGGAGATACGCAGTATTTT. The chain has TRBV5-1 and TRBJ2-3; 8 bases are a match to TRBD1. This CDR3 contains 13 residues. The V gene end was trimmed by 5 bases and the J gene end by 5 bases; junction bases not matched to a gene: 4. Germline assignment: CDR1 SGHRS and CDR2 YFSETQ.

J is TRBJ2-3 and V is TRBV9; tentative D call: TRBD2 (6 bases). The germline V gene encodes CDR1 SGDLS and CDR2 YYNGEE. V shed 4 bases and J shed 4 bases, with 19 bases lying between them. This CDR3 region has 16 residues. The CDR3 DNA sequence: TGTGCCAGCAGCTCGAGGGACTCACCGAGGGCAGATACGCAGTATTTT. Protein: CASSSRDSPRADTQYF.

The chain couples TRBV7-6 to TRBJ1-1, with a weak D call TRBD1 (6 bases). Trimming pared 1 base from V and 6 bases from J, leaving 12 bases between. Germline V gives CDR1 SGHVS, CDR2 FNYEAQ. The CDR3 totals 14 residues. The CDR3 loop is CASSLVPRGPEAFF. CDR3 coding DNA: TGTGCCAGCAGCTTAGTCCCCAGGGGCCCTGAAGCTTTCTTT.

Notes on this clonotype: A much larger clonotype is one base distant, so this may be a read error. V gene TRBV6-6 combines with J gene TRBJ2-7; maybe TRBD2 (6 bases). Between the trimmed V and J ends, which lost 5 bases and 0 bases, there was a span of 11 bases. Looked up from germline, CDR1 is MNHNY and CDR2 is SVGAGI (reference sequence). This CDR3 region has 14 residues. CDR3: CASSLEDYSYEQYF. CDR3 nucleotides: TGTGCCAGCAGTCTAGAGGACTACTCCTACGAGCAGTACTTC.

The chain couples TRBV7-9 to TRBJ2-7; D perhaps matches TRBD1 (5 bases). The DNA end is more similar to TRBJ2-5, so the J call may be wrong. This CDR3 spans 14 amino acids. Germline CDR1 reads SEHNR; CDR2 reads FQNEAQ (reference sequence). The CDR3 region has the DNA TGTGCCAGCAGCCGTGACAGCCCTTTAGAGACCCAGTACTTC. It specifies CASSRDSPLETQYF.

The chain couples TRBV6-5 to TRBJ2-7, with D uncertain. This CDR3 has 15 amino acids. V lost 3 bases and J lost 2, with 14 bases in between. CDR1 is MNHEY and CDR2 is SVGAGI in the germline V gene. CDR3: CASSYTKGAPYEQYF. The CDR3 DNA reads TGTGCCAGCAGTTATACTAAAGGTGCCCCCTACGAGCAGTACTTC.

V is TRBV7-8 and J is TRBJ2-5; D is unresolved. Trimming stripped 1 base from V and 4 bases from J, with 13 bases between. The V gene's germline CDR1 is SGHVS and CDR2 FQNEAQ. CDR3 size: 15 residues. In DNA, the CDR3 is TGTGCCAGCAGCTTAGTAGCTCCCCCGGGAGAGACCCAGTACTTC. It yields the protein CASSLVAPPGETQYF. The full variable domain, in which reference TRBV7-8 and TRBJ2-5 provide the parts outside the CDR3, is GAGVSQSPRYKVAKRGQDVALRCDPISGHVSLFWYQQALGQGPEFLTYFQNEAQLDKSGLPSDRFFAERPEGSVSTLKIQRTQQEDSAVYLCASSLVAPPGETQYFGPGTRLLVL.

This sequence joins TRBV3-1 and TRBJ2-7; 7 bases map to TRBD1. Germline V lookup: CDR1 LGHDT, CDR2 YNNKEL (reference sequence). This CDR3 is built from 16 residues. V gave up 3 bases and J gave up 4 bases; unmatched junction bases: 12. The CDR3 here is CASSQSGRGRPYEQYF. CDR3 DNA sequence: TGTGCCAGCAGCCAGAGTGGTAGGGGGCGACCTTACGAGCAGTACTTC.

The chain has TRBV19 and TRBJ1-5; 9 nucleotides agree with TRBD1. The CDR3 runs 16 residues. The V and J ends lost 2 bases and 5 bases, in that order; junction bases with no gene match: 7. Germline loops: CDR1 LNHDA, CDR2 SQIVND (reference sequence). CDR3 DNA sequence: TGTGCCAGTAGTATAAAGGGGACAGGGTTTTATCAGCCCCAGCATTTT. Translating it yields CASSIKGTGFYQPQHF.

The CDR3 region is CASSQTGTSYEQYF. The CDR3 coding sequence is TGTGCCAGCAGCCAAACCGGGACTAGCTACGAGCAGTACTTC. The J gene is TRBJ2-7, the V gene TRBV3-1, with 8 bases that match TRBD2. Unmatched junction bases numbered 3, after V lost 2 bases and J lost 3 bases. Germline CDR1 LGHDT, CDR2 YNNKEL (reference sequence). The CDR3 spans 14 residues.